This T cell receptor beta chain was captured in a study of beta chain features in type 1 diabetes. About this clone: No antigen is known for it.

The whole isolated RNA underwent reverse transcription, so sequencing captured expressed TCRB transcripts. Profiled with immunoSEQ multiplex PCR; TCRdb holds only in-frame clones, not every one. The sample includes under 900,000 clones, 15% to 20% of them seen just once. This CDR3 has 14 residues. V gave up 5 bases and J gave up 1 base, with 11 bases separating them. CDR1 LNHDA and CDR2 SQIVND come from the germline V gene (reference sequence). Overall study findings and caveats: Type 1 diabetes patients showed fewer insertions and more deletions at VDJ junctions. PCR might favor shorter templates, but any such skew would affect patients and controls equally.

The TCR originated in a woman in her late teens or twenties in good health. This chain links TRBV19 with TRBJ1-1; D call uncertain. The sequenced sample consisted of naive CD4+ T cells from blood. The chain's CDR3 is CASSSQVQNTEAFF. CDR3 sequence (DNA): TGTGCCAGTAGTTCCCAGGTCCAGAACACTGAAGCTTTCTTT. Filled out from reference TRBV19 and TRBJ1-1, the complete variable domain reads DGGITQSPKYLFRKEGQNVTLSCEQNLNHDAMYWYRQDPGQGLRLIYYSQIVNDFQKGDIAEGYSVSREKKESFPLTVTSAQKNPTAFYLCASSSQVQNTEAFFGQGTRLTVV.